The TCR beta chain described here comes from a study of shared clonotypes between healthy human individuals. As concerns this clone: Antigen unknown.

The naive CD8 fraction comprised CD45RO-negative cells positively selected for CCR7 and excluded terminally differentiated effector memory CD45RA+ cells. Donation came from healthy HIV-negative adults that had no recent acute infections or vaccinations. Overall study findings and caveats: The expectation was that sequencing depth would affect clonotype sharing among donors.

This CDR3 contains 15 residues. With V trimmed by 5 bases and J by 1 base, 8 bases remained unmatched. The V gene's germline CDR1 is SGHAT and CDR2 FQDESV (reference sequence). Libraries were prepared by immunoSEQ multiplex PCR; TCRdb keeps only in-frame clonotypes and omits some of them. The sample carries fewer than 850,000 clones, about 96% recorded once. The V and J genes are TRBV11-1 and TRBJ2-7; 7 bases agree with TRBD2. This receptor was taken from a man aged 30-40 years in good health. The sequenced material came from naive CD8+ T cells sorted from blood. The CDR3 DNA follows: TGTGCCAGCAGCAAATCGGGAGCGGGGTCCTACGAGCAGTACTTC. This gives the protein CASSKSGAGSYEQYF.